Listed below are T cell receptor beta chains from one sample, sequenced in a study of post-analysis software for immune sequencing data. Each CDR3 protein is one row after TCRdb ran MiXCR on the PCR reads. The sample has more than 500,000 distinct CDR3 sequences, around 34% seen once; the top ten hold about 5.6%. Material: blood. These receptors were obtained from a girl under 18 with multiple sclerosis. Each CDR3 is given without its conserved first and last residue. The order of the fields is clone size, V gene, CDR3 length, CDR3 protein. Only some rows state a clone size, as once, few, many or a class for expanded clones.

NA TRBV6-4 14 ASSGEGSNGTGELF
NA TRBV20-1 11 SAGAADGTEAF
NA TRBV9 13 ASSVAGPGIEKLF
NA TRBV7-8 14 ASSPLGAGDHYEQY
few TRBV3-1 14 ASSQDPRRGVLGYT
NA TRBV6-6 9 ASRRDGIRY
once TRBV6-1 18 ASKSRTSDLLKKRTGELF
few TRBV27 13 ASSLGGLVGETQY
few TRBV20-1 15 SAPRLAGGGSYNEQF
NA TRBV7-2 11 ASSAWRNTEAF
NA TRBV7-8 14 ASLRGRGAPYNEQF
NA TRBV20-1 17 SARVLSLGQGPFTDTQY
many TRBV5-1 11 ASSFPGSDTQY
few TRBV28 12 ASDTGTVNTEAF
NA TRBV20-1 12 SARDGMVDQPQH
NA TRBV29-1 13 SVPQASTSTDTQY
many TRBV12-3/TRBV12-4 10 ASSLKGTEQY
NA TRBV12-3/TRBV12-4 10 ASTQWNTEAF
many TRBV5-1 15 ASSLAGRLEGFDEQF
NA TRBV6-5 17 ASSYSILWASSGANVLT
NA TRBV6-1 12 ASISNWGAHEQY
NA TRBV7-9 12 ASSLERQGYGYT
NA TRBV12-3/TRBV12-4 13 ASSFGGAGTDTQY
few TRBV12-3/TRBV12-4 11 ASTLRDGGEQY
NA TRBV11-2 11 ASSYSGDYGYT
NA TRBV20-1 11 SGEVNSYNEQF
NA TRBV18 13 ASSPFSLNTDTQY
NA TRBV5-1 16 ASSLEAGRGSGANVLT
NA TRBV7-2 11 ASSWDLGETQY
NA TRBV12-3/TRBV12-4 11 ASSLSGFHEQY
NA TRBV9 12 ASSVAGISYEQY
NA TRBV15 13 ATREGTGPEYTQY
NA TRBV7-9 10 ASSSHGYEQY
NA TRBV9 12 ASSAAGGGNIQY
NA TRBV19 13 ASSDPGTTTYEQY
few TRBV12-3/TRBV12-4 12 ARVWGPSGNEQF
few TRBV7-9 13 ASSYLTVNTDTQY
NA TRBV20-1 13 SAREGGGFYNEQF
NA TRBV5-4 10 ASSLTMSEQF
NA TRBV5-1 12 ASSLMGSEGTQY
few TRBV6-5 13 ASSPTGGALGGYT
few TRBV6-1 12 ASSTTGPPYEQY
NA TRBV5-1 12 ASSPGQDRETQY
many TRBV4-1 12 ASSLSQGTYEQY
NA TRBV18 13 ASSPLRDIEYGHT
many TRBV5-5 13 ASSLGFRDTDTQY
NA TRBV29-1 10 SAVPGPETQY
NA TRBV7-9 10 ASRGAAGELF
few TRBV5-1 13 ASSSEGLYTDTQY
few TRBV6-5 13 ATLRRLAVYNEQF
few TRBV11-2 13 ASTWGGVPDIEQY
NA TRBV29-1 11 SVLEKTGDTQY
NA TRBV2 15 ASSGGLAGGFYNEQF
few TRBV5-1 15 ASSLGLLTEANEKLF
NA TRBV12-3/TRBV12-4 11 ASRRGGPDTQY
NA TRBV7-2 15 ASSPHGRAGGSNEQF
NA TRBV4-2 13 ASSQDRFANTEAF
few TRBV20-1 14 SAQIRRDRGSETQY
NA TRBV14 11 TSSQGTYLGAF